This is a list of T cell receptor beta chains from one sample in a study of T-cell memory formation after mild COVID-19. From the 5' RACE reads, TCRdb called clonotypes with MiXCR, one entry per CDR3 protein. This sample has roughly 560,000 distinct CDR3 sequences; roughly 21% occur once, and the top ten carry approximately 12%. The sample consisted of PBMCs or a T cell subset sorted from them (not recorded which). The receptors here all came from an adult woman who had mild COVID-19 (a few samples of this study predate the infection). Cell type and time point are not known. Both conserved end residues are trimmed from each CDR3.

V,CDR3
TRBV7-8,DSSLARGPRETQY
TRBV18,ASSPIRGTGTEAF
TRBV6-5,ASSPRGRSNQPQH
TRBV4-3,ASSPAGGDTQY
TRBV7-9,ASSLASKSEGYT
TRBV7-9,ASSLLGASNYGYT
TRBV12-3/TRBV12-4,ASSQTSSYNEQF
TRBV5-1,ASKQQGAVGEQY
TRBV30,AWSAGSGPSTDTQY
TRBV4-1,ASSRSPQGTTYEQY
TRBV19,ASREGQGAHGYT
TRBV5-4,ASSLNPQNTGELF
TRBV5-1,ASSLQSETQY
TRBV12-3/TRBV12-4,ASSLGTELWETQY
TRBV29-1,SVRSSNSNEQF
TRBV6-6,ATEPGFNYGYT
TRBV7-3,ASSLGGPPYNEQF
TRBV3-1,ASSRGGTGTGDNEKLF
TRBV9,ASSGTSGTSYNEQF
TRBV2,ASTSGYSYNEQF
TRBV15,ATSSRLAGGSETQY
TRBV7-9,ASSLAIRVGNTIY
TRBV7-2,ASSKVGGHPLAGNTIY
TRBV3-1,ASSYSGRGSYEQY
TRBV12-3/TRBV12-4,ASSLGGRSGANVLT
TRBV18,ASSPPSQGSGTEAF
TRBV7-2,ASSPAGTRADTQY
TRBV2,ASRVRGTEAF
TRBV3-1,ASSDTGTGPYEQY
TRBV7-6,ASSSDSNQPQH
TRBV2,ASSGRREGNEQF
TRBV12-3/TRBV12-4,ASSPGGPTSGNTIY
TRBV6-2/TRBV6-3,ASSYKDSYEQY
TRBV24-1,ATSDLSGGSYNEQF
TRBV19,ASSPGLETF
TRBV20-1,SVPDRAFGTEAF
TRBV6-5,ASNESGRRNEQF
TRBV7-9,ASSLVAGKNIQY
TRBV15,ATSTGQDYEQY
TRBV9,ASSVGDSGPYEQY
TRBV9,ASSVGTGGSYEQY
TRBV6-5,ASSYNSGVGTPRDYEQY
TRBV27,ASRKDGRGSTGELF
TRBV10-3,AISEGERGNYGYT
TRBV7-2,ASSLSGLNTEAF
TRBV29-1,SVSMSWEQY
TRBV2,ASRRTSGVADTQY
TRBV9,ASSVAGAGEQY